A selection of T cell receptor beta chains follows, all from one sample in a study of T cell responses to AZD1222 COVID-19 vaccine. Sequencing used immunoSEQ multiplex PCR; TCRdb keeps in-frame clones, though not all of them. The data contain about 160,000 clones, about 91% of them singletons. The sample consisted of peripheral blood, taken 28 days after the second AZD1222 dose. These receptors all stem from an adult who received the AZD1222 COVID-19 vaccine. CDR3s include the opening cysteine and the closing phenylalanine or tryptophan. Fields, in order: D gene, clone size, V gene, J gene, CDR3 DNA, CDR3 protein. D genes are given only for firm matches. Not every row has a clone size; where given, it reads once, few, many or a size class.

>NA|NA|TRBV6-5|TRBJ1-4
TGTGCCAGCAGTTACTCGGCAATTTGGGAAAAACTGTTTTTT
CASSYSAIWEKLFF
>NA|NA|TRBV6-5|TRBJ1-1
TGTGCCAGCGCCTTCGGAGGGAACACTGAAGCTTTCTTT
CASAFGGNTEAFF
>TRBD2|NA|TRBV6-1|TRBJ2-1
TGTGCCAGCAGTGAAGATCGGGGGAGGGATGAGCAGTTCTTC
CASSEDRGRDEQFF
>NA|NA|TRBV27|TRBJ2-3
TGTGCCAGCGGGTCCGGGACATCTGAACCTACGCAGTATTTT
CASGSGTSEPTQYF
>TRBD2|NA|TRBV6-6|TRBJ2-2
TGTGCCAGCAGATCCGGGACTAGAGGGGCCGGGGAGCTGTTTTTT
CASRSGTRGAGELFF
>NA|NA|TRBV19|TRBJ1-1
TGTGCCAGTAGTATACTACCAACAGGGAGTATGAACACTGAAGCTTTCTTT
CASSILPTGSMNTEAFF
>NA|NA|TRBV18|TRBJ1-5
TGTGCCAGCTCTCCGGGGCTGGATCAGCCCCAGCATTTT
CASSPGLDQPQHF
>NA|NA|TRBV7-3|TRBJ2-3
TGTGCCAGCAGCTTAACCAGGGATAGGCCAGATACGCAGTATTTT
CASSLTRDRPDTQYF
>TRBD1|NA|TRBV10-3|TRBJ1-1
TGTGCCATCAGTGCTCAGGGACAGGCGAACACTGAAGCTTTCTTT
CAISAQGQANTEAFF
>TRBD1|NA|TRBV5-5|TRBJ2-5
TGTGCCAGCAGCTTCCAGGGGGTCGAGACCCAGTACTTC
CASSFQGVETQYF
>TRBD2|NA|TRBV18|TRBJ2-1
TGTGCCAGCTCACCAAGGACTAGCGGGGGGGATTACAATGAGCAGTTCTTC
CASSPRTSGGDYNEQFF
>TRBD1|NA|TRBV4-1|TRBJ2-7
TGCGCCAGCAGCCTGCGGACAGGGGATTACGAGCAGTACTTC
CASSLRTGDYEQYF
>NA|once|TRBV30|TRBJ1-6
TGTGCCTGGAGTCAGAGCTCCTATAATTCACCCCTCCACTTT
CAWSQSSYNSPLHF
>TRBD1|NA|TRBV5-6|TRBJ1-6
TGTGCCAGCAGCTGGGACAGGGGGGATTCACCCCTCCACTTT
CASSWDRGDSPLHF
>NA|NA|TRBV2|TRBJ1-5
TGTGCCAGCAGTGAAGCGCGGGGGCCTAGCAATCAGCCCCAGCATTTT
CASSEARGPSNQPQHF
>NA|NA|TRBV5-4|TRBJ2-2
TGTGCCAGCAGCTTGGCCCTCAGGGGCACCGGGGAGCTGTTTTTT
CASSLALRGTGELFF
>NA|once|TRBV9|TRBJ2-1
TGTGCCAGCAGCTCTACCATCGGGACGGTGCTCTACAATGAGCAGTTCTTC
CASSSTIGTVLYNEQFF
>NA|once|TRBV7-9|TRBJ1-2
TGTGCCAGCAGCTGGAGAAGGCAGGGTGGCTACACCTTC
CASSWRRQGGYTF
>NA|NA|TRBV19|TRBJ1-6
TGTGCCAGTAGTATAGGGAGTTCACCCCTCCACTTT
CASSIGSSPLHF
>NA|NA|TRBV7-9|TRBJ1-1
TGTGCCAGCAGCTTTTCGGTTGAAGCTTTCTTT
CASSFSVEAFF
>NA|NA|TRBV2|TRBJ1-2
TGTGCCAGCAGTCGGACGGGGGAGTATGGCTACACCTTC
CASSRTGEYGYTF
>NA|NA|TRBV5-6|TRBJ1-5
TGTGCCAGCAGCTTTTATGGTCCAGGGTTGAGTCAGCCCCAGCATTTT
CASSFYGPGLSQPQHF
>NA|NA|TRBV2|TRBJ1-1
TGTGCCAGGAGGGGGAGTGAAGCTTTCTTT
CARRGSEAFF
>NA|NA|TRBV9|TRBJ1-1
TGTGCCAGCAGCCCGAGACCTAGCACTGAAGCTTTCTTT
CASSPRPSTEAFF
>NA|NA|TRBV4-1|TRBJ2-6
TGCGCCAGCAGCCAAGGTCCGGCCAGGGTGGCCAACGTCCTGACTTTC
CASSQGPARVANVLTF
>NA|NA|TRBV7-2|TRBJ1-1
TGTGCCAGCAGCTTACGGCAGGGTGCCACTGAAGCTTTCTTT
CASSLRQGATEAFF
>NA|NA|TRBV10-1|TRBJ2-2
TGCGCCAGCAGTGAGAGGGGTACCGGGGAGCTGTTTTTT
CASSERGTGELFF
>NA|medium-sized|TRBV24-1|TRBJ2-2
TGTGCCACCTCAGGCGGGGCTGACACCGGGGAGCTGTTTTTT
CATSGGADTGELFF
>NA|NA|TRBV6-6|TRBJ1-1
TGTGCCAGCAGTTACCCATACAGGACGGAGACTGAAGCTTTCTTT
CASSYPYRTETEAFF
>NA|NA|TRBV7-6|TRBJ2-7
TGTGCCAGCAGCTTAGGACCCTCGGCGGCCTCCTACGAGCAGTACTTC
CASSLGPSAASYEQYF
>NA|NA|TRBV3-1/TRBV3-2|TRBJ2-7
TGTGCCAGCAGCCAAGATCTCTCGGGTTCTGGCGAGCAGTACTTC
CASSQDLSGSGEQYF
>TRBD1|few|TRBV7-9|TRBJ2-7
TGTGCCAGCAGCTCCGTGGGACAGGGGGCCCACGAGCAGTACTTC
CASSSVGQGAHEQYF
>NA|NA|TRBV6-5|TRBJ2-1
TGTGCCAGCAGTTTGAGCGGCAGCTCCTACAATGAGCAGTTCTTC
CASSLSGSSYNEQFF
>NA|NA|TRBV27|TRBJ1-2
TGTGCCAGCAGTTTTAGAGGAACCTATGGCTACACCTTC
CASSFRGTYGYTF
>TRBD1|few|TRBV10-2|TRBJ2-1
TGCGCCAGCAGTGAAGGGCAGGGGGATGTCAATGAGCAGTTCTTC
CASSEGQGDVNEQFF
>NA|NA|TRBV10-3|TRBJ1-6
TGTGCCATCAGTCGAGGGGTCCTCCCGGGACACTATAATTCACCCCTCCACTTT
CAISRGVLPGHYNSPLHF
>TRBD1|NA|TRBV27|TRBJ1-2
TGTGCCAGCAGTGGGACAGGAAACTATGGCTACACCTTC
CASSGTGNYGYTF
>NA|NA|TRBV6-5|TRBJ1-2
TGTGCCAGCTCCCCAGGTCTTAACTATGGCTACACCTTC
CASSPGLNYGYTF
>TRBD1|once|TRBV2|TRBJ1-1
TGTGCCAGCAGCGAGGTGACAGGGTACACTGAAGCTTTCTTT
CASSEVTGYTEAFF
>TRBD1|NA|TRBV2|TRBJ1-5
TGTGCCAGCAGGGCTACAGGGGCCGAGGGGCCCCAGCATTTT
CASRATGAEGPQHF
>TRBD1|NA|TRBV19|TRBJ1-5
TGTGCCAGTAGGACAGGGGGAGCTCAGCCCCAGCATTTT
CASRTGGAQPQHF
>TRBD1|NA|TRBV11-2|TRBJ2-1
TGTGCCAGCAGCCCCACCGGACAGGGCTTGTTCTTC
CASSPTGQGLFF